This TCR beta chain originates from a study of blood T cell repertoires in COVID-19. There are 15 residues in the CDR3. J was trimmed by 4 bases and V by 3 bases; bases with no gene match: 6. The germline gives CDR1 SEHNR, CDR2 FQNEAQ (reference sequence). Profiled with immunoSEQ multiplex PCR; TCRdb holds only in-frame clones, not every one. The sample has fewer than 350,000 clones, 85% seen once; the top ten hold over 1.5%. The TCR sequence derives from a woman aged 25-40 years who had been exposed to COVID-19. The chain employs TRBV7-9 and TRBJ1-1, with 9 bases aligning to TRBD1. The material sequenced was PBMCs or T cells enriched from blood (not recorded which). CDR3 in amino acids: CASSFSGQGSTEAFF. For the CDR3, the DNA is TGTGCCAGCAGCTTTTCGGGACAGGGTTCCACTGAAGCTTTCTTT.